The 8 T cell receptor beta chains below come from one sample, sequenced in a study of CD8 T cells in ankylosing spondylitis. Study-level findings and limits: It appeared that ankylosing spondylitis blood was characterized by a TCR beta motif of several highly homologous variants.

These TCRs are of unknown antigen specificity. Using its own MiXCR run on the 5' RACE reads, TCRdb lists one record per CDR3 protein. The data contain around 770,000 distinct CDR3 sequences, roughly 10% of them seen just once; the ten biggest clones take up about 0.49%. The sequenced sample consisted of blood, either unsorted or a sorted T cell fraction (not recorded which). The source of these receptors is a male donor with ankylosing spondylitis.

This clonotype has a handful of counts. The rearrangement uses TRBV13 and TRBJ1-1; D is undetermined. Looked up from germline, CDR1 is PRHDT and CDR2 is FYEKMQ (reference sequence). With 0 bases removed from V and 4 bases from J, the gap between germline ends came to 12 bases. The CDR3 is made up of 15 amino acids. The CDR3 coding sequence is TGTGCCAGCAGCTTAGGAGAACAGTTGAGCACTGAAGCTTTCTTT. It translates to CASSLGEQLSTEAFF.

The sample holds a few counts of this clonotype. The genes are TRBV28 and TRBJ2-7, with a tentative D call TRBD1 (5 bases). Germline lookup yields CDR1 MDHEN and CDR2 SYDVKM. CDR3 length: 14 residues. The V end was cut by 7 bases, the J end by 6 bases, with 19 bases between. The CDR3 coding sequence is TGTGCCAGCACTTCTCAGGGTCGAACAATCGAGCAGTACTTC. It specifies CASTSQGRTIEQYF.

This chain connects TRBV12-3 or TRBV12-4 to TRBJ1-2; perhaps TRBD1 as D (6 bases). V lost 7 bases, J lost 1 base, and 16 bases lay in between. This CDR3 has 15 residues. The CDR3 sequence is CASTNLRGINYGYTF. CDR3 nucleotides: TGTGCCAGCACCAACCTCAGGGGAATTAACTATGGCTACACCTTC.

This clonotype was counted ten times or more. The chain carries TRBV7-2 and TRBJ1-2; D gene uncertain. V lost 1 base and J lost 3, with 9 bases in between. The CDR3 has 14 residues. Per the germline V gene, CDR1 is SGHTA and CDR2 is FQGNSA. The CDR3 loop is CASSLVPGYYGYTF. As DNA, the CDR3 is TGTGCCAGCAGCTTAGTTCCGGGATACTATGGCTACACCTTC.

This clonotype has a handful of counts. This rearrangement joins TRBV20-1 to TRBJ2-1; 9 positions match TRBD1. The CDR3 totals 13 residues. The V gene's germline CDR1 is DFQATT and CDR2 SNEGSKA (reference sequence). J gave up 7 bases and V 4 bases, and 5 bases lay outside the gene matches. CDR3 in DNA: TGCAGTGCTAAGGAAGACAGGGGGAATGAGCAGTTCTTC. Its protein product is CSAKEDRGNEQFF.

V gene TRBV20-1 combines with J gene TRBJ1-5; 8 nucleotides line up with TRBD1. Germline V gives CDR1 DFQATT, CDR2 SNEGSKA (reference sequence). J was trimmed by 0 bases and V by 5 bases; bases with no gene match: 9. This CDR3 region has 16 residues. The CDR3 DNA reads TGCAGTGCTGACTTTAACAGGGGGGATAGCAATCAGCCCCAGCATTTT. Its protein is CSADFNRGDSNQPQHF.

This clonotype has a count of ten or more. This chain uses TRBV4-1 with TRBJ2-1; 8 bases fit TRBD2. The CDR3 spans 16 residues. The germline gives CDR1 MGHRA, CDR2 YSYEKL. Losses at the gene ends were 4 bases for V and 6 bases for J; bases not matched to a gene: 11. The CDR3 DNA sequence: TGCGCCAGCAGCCTCTCACGGACTAGCTCTGCCAATGAGCAGTTCTTC. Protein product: CASSLSRTSSANEQFF.

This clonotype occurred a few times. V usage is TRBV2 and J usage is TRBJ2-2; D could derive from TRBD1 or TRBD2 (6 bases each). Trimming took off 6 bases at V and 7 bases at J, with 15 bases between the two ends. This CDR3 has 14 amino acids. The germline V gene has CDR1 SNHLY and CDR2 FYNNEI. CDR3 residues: CASSREGGNGELFF. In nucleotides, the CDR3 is TGTGCCAGCAGCCGCGAGGGGGGCAACGGGGAGCTGTTTTTT.